The sequence of this T cell receptor beta chain was determined in a study of T cells in Graves' hyperthyroidism and ophthalmopathy. Each patient was aged 18 to 65 and had newly diagnosed hyperthyroidism of under 2 months' duration. Together with thyroid ultrasound, orbital computed tomography, serum thyroxine and TRAb, clinical symptoms were used for diagnoses. Broader study findings: Onset of ophthalmopathy came a median approximately 6.5 months after the model predicted it. Also found in blood were most expanded thyroid clonotypes above 0.001.

V gave up 6 bases and J gave up 5 bases, with 14 bases separating them. Germline V lookup: CDR1 SNHLY, CDR2 FYNNEI. The CDR3 is 14 amino acids. Researchers took RNA transcripts and amplified the TCR beta CDR3 regions from them. A first-round RT-PCR of the TCR CDR3 used the HTBI primer set. TCRdb called the multiplex PCR reads again in MiXCR, with one record for every CDR3 protein. The table lists about 360,000 distinct CDR3 sequences, about 12% of them singletons, with 9.2% in the top ten. At least ten counts were recorded for this clonotype. Its antigen is as yet unknown. This TCR came from a woman aged 18-29 years with Graves' hyperthyroidism. The chain combines TRBV2 with TRBJ2-1, with D possibly matching TRBD2 (6 bases). Sequencing was carried out using blood. The CDR3 reads CASSRLVFDNEQFF. In DNA, the CDR3 is TGTGCCAGCAGCCGACTAGTTTTCGACAATGAGCAGTTCTTC.